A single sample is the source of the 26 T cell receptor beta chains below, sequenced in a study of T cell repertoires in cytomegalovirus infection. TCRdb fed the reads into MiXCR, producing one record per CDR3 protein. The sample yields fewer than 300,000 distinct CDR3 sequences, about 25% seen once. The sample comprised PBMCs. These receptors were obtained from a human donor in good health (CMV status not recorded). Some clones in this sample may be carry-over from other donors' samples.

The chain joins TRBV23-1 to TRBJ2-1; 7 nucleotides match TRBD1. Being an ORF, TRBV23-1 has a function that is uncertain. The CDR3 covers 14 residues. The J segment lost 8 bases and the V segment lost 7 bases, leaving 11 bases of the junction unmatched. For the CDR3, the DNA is TGCGCCAGCACCACAAAGAGACAGGGTTATGAGCAGTTCTTC. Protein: CASTTKRQGYEQFF.

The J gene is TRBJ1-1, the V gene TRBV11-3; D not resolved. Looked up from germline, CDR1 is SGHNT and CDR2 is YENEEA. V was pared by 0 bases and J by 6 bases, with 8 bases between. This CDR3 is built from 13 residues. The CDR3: CASSLETGAEAFF. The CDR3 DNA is TGTGCCAGCAGCTTAGAGACTGGGGCTGAAGCTTTCTTT. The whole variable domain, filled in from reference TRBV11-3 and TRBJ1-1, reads EAGVVQSPRYKIIEKKQPVAFWCNPISGHNTLYWYLQNLGQGPELLIRYENEEAVDDSQLPKDRFSAERLKGVDSTLKIQPAELGDSAVYLCASSLETGAEAFFGQGTRLTVV.

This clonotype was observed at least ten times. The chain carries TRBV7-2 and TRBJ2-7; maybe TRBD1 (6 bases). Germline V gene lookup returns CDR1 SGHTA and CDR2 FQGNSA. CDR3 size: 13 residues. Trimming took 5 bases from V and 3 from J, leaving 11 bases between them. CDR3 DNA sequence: TGTGCCAGCAGCCACCGGGACAACTACGAGCAGTACTTC. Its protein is CASSHRDNYEQYF.

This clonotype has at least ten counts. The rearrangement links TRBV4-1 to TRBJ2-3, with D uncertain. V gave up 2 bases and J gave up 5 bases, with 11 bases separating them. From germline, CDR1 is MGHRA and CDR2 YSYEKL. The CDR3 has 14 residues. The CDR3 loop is CASSQSMIGDTQYF. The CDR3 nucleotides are TGCGCCAGCAGCCAATCCATGATCGGAGATACGCAGTATTTT.

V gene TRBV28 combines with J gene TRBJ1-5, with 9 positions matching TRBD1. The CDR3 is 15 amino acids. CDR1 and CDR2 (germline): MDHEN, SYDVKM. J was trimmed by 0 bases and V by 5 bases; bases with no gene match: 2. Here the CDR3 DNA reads TGTGCCAGCAGTGACAGGGGGTATAGCAATCAGCCCCAGCATTTT. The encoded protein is CASSDRGYSNQPQHF.

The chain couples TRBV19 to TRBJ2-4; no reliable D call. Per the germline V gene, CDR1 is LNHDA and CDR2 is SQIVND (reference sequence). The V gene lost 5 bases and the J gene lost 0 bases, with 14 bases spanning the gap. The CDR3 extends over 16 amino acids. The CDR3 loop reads CASSLTAALAKNIQYF. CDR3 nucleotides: TGTGCCAGTAGTTTGACCGCGGCTCTAGCCAAAAACATTCAGTACTTC. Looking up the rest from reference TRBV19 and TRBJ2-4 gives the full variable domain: DGGITQSPKYLFRKEGQNVTLSCEQNLNHDAMYWYRQDPGQGLRLIYYSQIVNDFQKGDIAEGYSVSREKKESFPLTVTSAQKNPTAFYLCASSLTAALAKNIQYFGAGTRLSVL.

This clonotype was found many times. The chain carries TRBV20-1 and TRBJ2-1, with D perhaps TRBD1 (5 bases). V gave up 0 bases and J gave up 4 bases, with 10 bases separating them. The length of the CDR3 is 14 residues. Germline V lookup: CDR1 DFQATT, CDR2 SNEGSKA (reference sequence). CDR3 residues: CSARDREHYNEQFF. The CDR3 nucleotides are TGCAGTGCTAGAGACAGGGAACATTACAATGAGCAGTTCTTC.

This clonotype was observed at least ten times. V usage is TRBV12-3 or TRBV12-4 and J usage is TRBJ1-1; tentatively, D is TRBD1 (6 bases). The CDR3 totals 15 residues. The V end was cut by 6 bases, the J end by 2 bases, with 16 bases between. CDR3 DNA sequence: TGTGCCAGCAGGCCCGGGGGGGCTTTAAACACTGAAGCTTTCTTT. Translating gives CASRPGGALNTEAFF.

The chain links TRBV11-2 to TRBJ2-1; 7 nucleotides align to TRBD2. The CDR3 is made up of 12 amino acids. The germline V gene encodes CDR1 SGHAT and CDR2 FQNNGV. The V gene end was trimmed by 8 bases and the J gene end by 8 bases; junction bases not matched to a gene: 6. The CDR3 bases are TGTGCCAGCGGGGGGGTTGGGGATGAGCAGTTCTTC. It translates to CASGGVGDEQFF.

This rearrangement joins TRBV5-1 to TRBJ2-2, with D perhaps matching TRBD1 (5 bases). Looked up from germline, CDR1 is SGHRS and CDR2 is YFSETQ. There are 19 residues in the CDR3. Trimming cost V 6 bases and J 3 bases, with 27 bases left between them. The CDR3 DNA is TGCGCCAGCAACCCCCTCCAAGGGGCAGGCGACCTTCACACCGGGGAGCTGTTTTTT. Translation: CASNPLQGAGDLHTGELFF.

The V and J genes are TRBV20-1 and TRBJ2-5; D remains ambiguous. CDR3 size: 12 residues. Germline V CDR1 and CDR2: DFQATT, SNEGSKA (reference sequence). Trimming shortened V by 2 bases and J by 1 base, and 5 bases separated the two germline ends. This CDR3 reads CSARFAQETQYF. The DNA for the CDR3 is TGCAGTGCTAGATTTGCCCAAGAGACCCAGTACTTC.

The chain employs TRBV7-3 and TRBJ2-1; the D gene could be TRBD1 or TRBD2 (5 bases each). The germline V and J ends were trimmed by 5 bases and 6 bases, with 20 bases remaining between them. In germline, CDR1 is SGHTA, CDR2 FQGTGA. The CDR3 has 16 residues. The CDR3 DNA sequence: TGTGCCAGCAGCCCACAGAGGGCCCAAGGGGCCAATGAGCAGTTCTTC. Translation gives CASSPQRAQGANEQFF. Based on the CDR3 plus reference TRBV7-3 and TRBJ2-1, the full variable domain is GAGVSQTPSNKVTEKGKYVELRCDPISGHTALYWYRQSLGQGPEFLIYFQGTGAADDSGLPNDRFFAVRPEGSVSTLKIQRTERGDSAVYLCASSPQRAQGANEQFFGPGTRLTVL.

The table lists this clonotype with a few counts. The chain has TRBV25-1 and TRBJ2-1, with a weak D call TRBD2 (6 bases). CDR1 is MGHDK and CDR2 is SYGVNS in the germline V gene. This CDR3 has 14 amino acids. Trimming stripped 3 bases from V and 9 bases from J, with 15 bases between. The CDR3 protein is CASSDRRGAGEQFF. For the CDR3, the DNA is TGTGCCAGCAGTGACCGGCGCGGGGCCGGTGAGCAGTTCTTC.

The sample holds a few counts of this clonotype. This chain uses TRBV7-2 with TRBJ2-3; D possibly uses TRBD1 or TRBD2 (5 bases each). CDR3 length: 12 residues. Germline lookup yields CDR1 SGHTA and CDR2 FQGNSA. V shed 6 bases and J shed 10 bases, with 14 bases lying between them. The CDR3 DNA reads TGTGCCAGCAGGGGACGAATCGGATCGCAGTATTTT. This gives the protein CASRGRIGSQYF.

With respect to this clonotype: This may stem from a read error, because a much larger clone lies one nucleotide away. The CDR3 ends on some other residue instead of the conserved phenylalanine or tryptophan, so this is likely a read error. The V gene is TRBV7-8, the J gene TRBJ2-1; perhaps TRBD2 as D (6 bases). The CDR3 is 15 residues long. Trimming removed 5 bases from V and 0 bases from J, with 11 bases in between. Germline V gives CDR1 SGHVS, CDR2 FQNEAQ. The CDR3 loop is CASSLSGNSYNEQFS. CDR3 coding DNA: TGTGCCAGCAGCCTTAGCGGAAACTCCTACAATGAGCAGTTCTCC.

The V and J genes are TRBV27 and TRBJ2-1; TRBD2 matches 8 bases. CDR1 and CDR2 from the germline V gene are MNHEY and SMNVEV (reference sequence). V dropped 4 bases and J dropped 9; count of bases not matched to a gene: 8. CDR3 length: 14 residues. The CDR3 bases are TGTGCCAGCAGTTCTACGGGAGGGCCGTCTGAGCAGTTCTTC. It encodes CASSSTGGPSEQFF.

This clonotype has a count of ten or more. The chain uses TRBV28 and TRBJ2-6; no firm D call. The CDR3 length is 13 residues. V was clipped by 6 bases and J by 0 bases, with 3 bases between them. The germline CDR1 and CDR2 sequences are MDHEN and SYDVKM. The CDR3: CASSSSGANVLTF. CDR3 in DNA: TGTGCCAGCAGCTCCTCTGGGGCCAACGTCCTGACTTTC.

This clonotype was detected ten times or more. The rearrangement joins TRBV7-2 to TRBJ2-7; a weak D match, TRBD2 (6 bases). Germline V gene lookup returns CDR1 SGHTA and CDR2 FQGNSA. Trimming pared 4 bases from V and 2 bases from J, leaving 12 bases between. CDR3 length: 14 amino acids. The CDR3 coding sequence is TGTGCCAGCAGCTCGCCCCGACTAGCCTACGAGCAGTACTTC. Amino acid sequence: CASSSPRLAYEQYF.

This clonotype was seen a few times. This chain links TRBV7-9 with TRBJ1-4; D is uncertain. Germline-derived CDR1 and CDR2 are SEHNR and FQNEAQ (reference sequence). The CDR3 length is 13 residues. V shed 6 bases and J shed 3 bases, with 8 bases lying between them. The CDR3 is CASSPPPNEKLFF. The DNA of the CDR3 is TGTGCCAGCAGTCCACCCCCTAATGAAAAACTGTTTTTT.

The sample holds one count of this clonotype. For the CDR3, the DNA is TGCGCCAGCAGCTTGCGCGCGTACCCTATGGATGAGCAGTTCTTC. It encodes CASSLRAYPMDEQFF. This sequence joins TRBV5-1 and TRBJ2-1; no definite D call. V dropped 1 base and J dropped 8 bases, with 16 bases sitting between them. The CDR3 loop spans 15 amino acids. The germline V gene has CDR1 SGHRS and CDR2 YFSETQ. Drawing the rest from reference TRBV5-1 and TRBJ2-1, the complete variable domain is KAGVTQTPRYLIKTRGQQVTLSCSPISGHRSVSWYQQTPGQGLQFLFEYFSETQRNKGNFPGRFSGRQFSNSRSEMNVSTLELGDSALYLCASSLRAYPMDEQFFGPGTRLTVL.

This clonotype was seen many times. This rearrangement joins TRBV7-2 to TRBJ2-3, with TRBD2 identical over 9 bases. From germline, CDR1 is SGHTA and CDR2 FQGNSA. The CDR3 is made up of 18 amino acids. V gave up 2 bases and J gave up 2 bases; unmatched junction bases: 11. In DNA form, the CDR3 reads TGTGCCAGCAGCTTATCCGTTTGGAGCGGGGGGATCACAGATACGCAGTATTTT. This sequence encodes CASSLSVWSGGITDTQYF.

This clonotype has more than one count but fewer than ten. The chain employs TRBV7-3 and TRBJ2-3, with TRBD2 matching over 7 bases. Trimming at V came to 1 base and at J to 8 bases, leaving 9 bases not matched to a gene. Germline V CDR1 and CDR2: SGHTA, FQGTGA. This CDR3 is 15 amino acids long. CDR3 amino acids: CASSLNSGGTSTQYF. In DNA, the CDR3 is TGTGCCAGCAGCTTAAATTCGGGGGGTACGTCTACGCAGTATTTT.

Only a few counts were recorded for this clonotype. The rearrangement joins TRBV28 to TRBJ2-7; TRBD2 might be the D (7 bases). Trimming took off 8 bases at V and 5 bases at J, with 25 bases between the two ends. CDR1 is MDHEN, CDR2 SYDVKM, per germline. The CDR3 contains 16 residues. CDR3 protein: CASPDSGEGVIHEQYF. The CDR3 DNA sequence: TGTGCCAGCCCAGACTCCGGGGAGGGGGTGATCCACGAGCAGTACTTC.

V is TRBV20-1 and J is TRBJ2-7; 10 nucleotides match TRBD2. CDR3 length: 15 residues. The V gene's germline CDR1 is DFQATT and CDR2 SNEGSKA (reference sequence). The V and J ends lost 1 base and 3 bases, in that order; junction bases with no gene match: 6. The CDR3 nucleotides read TGCAGTGCTAGAGGGACTAGCGGCTCCATCTACGAGCAGTACTTC. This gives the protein CSARGTSGSIYEQYF.

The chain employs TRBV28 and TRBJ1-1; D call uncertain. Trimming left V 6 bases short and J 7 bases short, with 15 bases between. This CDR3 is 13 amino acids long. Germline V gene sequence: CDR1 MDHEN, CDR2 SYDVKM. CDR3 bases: TGTGCCAGCAGCTCCTCGCCGGGCGTTGAAGCTTTCTTT. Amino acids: CASSSSPGVEAFF.

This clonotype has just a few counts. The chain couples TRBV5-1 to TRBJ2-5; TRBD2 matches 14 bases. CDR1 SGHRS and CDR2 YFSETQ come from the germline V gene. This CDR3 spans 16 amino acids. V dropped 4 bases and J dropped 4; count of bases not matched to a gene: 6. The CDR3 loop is CASSQFGTSGGETQYF. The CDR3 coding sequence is TGCGCCAGCAGCCAATTCGGGACTAGCGGGGGAGAGACCCAGTACTTC.